The T cell receptor (beta chain) described here comes from a study of cytomegalovirus exposure and HLA in healthy donors. On this clone itself: Antigen: not known.

The CDR3 loop spans 11 amino acids. Between the trimmed V and J ends, which lost 0 bases and 8 bases, there was a span of 4 bases. Germline V lookup: CDR1 SGHDT, CDR2 YYEEEE. PCR employed 60 Vbeta and 13 Jbeta primers. Assay used: immunoSEQ multiplex PCR; TCRdb lists only in-frame clones, some missing. In the table there are about 140,000 clones, 60% to 85% of which are singletons. Findings and limits, study-wide: For most TCR beta V segments, an earlier analysis put the productive rate at about 90% or about 30% of the time. From TCR beta sequences, most subjects' HLA-A and HLA-B alleles were reportedly predicted accurately. Several of the most significant clusters were apparently associated with common viral pathogens in a later analysis. Presence/absence comparisons presumed near-even sequencing depth among donors.

This receptor was taken from a man between 18 and 35 years old in good health and CMV-seronegative. The rearrangement uses TRBV5-6 and TRBJ2-3; D gene ambiguous. The sequenced sample consisted of PBMCs. CDR3 sequence (DNA): TGTGCCAGCAGCTTGGCCGGTACGCAGTATTTT. This encodes CASSLAGTQYF. The full variable domain, completed using reference TRBV5-6 and TRBJ2-3, is DAGVTQSPTHLIKTRGQQVTLRCSPKSGHDTVSWYQQALGQGPQFIFQYYEEEERQRGNFPDRFSGHQFPNYSSELNVNALLLGDSALYLCASSLAGTQYFGPGTRLTVL.